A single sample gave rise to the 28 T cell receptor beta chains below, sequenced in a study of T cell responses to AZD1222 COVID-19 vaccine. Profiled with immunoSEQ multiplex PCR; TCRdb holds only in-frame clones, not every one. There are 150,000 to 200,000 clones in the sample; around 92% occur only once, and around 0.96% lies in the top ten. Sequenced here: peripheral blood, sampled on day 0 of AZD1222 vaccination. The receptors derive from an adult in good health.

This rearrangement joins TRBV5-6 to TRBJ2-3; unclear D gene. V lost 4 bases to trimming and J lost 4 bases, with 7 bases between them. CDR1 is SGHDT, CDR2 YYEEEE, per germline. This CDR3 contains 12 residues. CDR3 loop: CASSPGPDTQYF. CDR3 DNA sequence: TGTGCCAGCAGCCCCGGGCCAGATACGCAGTATTTT.

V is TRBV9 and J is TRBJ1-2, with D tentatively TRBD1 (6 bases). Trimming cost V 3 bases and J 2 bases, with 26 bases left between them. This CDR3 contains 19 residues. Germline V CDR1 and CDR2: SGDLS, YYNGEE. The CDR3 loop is CASSAHKGVGASLNYGYTF. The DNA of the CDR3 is TGTGCCAGCAGCGCTCACAAGGGCGTGGGGGCATCACTAAACTATGGCTACACCTTC.

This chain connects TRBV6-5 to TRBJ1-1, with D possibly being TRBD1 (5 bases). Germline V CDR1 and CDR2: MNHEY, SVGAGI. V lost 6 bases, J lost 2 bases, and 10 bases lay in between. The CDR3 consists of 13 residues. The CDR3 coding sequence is TGTGCCAGCAGACGGGACGGCAACACTGAAGCTTTCTTT. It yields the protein CASRRDGNTEAFF.

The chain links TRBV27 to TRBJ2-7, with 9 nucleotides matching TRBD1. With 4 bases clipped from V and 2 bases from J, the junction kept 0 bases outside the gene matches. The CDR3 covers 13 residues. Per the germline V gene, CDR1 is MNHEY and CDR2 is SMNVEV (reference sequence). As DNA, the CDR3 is TGTGCCAGCAGTTGGACAGGGGCCTACGAGCAGTACTTC. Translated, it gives CASSWTGAYEQYF.

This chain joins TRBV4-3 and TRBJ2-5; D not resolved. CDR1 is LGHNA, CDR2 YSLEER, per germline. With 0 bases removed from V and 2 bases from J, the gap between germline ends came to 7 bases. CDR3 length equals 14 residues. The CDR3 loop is CASSQEVRQETQYF. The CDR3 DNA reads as TGCGCCAGCAGCCAAGAGGTCAGGCAAGAGACCCAGTACTTC.

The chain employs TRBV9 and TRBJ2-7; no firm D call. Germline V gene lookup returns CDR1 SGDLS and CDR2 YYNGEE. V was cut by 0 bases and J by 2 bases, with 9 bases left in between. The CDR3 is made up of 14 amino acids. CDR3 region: CASSVGGNPYEQYF. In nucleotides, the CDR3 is TGTGCCAGCAGCGTAGGGGGTAATCCCTACGAGCAGTACTTC.

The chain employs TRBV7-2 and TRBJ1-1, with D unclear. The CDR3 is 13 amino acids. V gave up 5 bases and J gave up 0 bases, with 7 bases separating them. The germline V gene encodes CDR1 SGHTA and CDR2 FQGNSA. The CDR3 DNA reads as TGTGCCAGCAGCCTTCACATGAACACTGAAGCTTTCTTT. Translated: CASSLHMNTEAFF.

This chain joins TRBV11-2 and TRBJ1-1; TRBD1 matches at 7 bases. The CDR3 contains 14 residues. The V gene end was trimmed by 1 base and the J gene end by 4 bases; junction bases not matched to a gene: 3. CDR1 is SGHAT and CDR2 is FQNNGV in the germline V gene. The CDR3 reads CASSLGPGGTEAFF. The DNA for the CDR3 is TGTGCCAGCAGCTTAGGCCCAGGGGGCACTGAAGCTTTCTTT.

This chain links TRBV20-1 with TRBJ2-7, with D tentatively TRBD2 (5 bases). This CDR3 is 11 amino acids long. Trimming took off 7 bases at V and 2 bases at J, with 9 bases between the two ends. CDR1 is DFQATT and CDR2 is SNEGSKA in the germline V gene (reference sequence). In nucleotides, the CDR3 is TGCAGTGTCGGGAACCCCTACGAGCAGTACTTC. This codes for CSVGNPYEQYF.

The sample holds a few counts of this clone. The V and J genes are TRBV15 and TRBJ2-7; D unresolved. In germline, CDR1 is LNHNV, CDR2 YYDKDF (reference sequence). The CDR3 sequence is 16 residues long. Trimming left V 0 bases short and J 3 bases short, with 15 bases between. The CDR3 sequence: CATSREHGRPGYEQYF. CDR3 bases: TGTGCCACCAGCAGAGAGCACGGGCGGCCGGGCTACGAGCAGTACTTC.

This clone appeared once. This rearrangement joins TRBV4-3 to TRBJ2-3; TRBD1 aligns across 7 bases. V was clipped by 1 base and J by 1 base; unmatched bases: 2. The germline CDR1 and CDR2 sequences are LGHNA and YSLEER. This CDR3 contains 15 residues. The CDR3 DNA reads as TGCGCCAGCAGCCAAGGACAGGGACGCACAGATACGCAGTATTTT. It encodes CASSQGQGRTDTQYF.

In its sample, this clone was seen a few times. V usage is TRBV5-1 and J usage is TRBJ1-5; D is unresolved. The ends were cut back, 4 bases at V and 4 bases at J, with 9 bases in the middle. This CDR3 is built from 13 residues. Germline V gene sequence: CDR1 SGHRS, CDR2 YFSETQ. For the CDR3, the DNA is TGCGCCAGCAGCCAGGACGGGAATCAGCCCCAGCATTTT. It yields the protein CASSQDGNQPQHF. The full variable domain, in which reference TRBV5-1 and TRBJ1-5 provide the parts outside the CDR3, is KAGVTQTPRYLIKTRGQQVTLSCSPISGHRSVSWYQQTPGQGLQFLFEYFSETQRNKGNFPGRFSGRQFSNSRSEMNVSTLELGDSALYLCASSQDGNQPQHFGDGTRLSIL.

The CDR3 bases are TGCGCCAGCAGCCAGATCCCGACAGTGAGCACTGAAGCTTTCTTT. Its translation is CASSQIPTVSTEAFF. This chain connects TRBV5-1 to TRBJ1-1, with TRBD1 as a possible D gene (5 bases). Per germline, CDR1 SGHRS and CDR2 YFSETQ. V gave up 4 bases and J gave up 4 bases, with 17 bases separating them. The CDR3 sequence is 15 residues long.

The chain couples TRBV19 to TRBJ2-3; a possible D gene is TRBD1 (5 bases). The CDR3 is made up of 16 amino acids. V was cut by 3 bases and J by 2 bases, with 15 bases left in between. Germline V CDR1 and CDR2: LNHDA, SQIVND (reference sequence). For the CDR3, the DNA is TGTGCCAGTAGTATTGGGGCCCGGACCGACACAGATACGCAGTATTTT. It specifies CASSIGARTDTDTQYF.

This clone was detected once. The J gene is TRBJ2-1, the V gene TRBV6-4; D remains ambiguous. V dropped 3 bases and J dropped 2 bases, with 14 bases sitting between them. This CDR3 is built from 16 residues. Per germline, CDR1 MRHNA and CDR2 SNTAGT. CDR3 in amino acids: CASSEADSLAYNEQFF. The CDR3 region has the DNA TGTGCCAGCAGTGAAGCCGACTCCCTAGCCTACAATGAGCAGTTCTTC.

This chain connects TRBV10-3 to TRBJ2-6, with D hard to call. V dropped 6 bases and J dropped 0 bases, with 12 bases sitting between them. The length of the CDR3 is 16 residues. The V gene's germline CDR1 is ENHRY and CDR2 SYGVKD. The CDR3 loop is CAIRQESFSGANVLTF. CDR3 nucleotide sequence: TGTGCCATCAGGCAAGAGTCCTTCTCTGGGGCCAACGTCCTGACTTTC.

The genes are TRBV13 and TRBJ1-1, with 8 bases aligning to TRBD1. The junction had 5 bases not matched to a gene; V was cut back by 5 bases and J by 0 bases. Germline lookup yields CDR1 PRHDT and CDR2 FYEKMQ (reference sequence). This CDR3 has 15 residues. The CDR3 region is CASSNRGAMNTEAFF. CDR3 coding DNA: TGTGCCAGCAGCAACAGGGGGGCGATGAACACTGAAGCTTTCTTT.

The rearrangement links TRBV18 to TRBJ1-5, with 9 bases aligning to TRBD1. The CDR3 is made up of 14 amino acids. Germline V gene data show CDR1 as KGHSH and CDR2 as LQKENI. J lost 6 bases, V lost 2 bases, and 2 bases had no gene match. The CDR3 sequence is CASSPATGGQPQHF. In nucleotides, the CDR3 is TGTGCCAGCTCACCAGCGACAGGGGGTCAGCCCCAGCATTTT.

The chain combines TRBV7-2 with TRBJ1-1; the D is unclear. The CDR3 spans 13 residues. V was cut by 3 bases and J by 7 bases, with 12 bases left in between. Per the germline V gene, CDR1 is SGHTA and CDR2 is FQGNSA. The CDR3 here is CASSFFRRYEAFF. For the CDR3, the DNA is TGTGCCAGCAGCTTCTTTCGACGGTATGAAGCTTTCTTT.

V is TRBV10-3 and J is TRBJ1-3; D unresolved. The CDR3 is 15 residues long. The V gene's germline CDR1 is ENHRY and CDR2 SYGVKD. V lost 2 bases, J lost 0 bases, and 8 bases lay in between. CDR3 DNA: TGTGCCATCAGTGAGGGGGTAAGCTCTGGAAACACCATATATTTT. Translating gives CAISEGVSSGNTIYF.

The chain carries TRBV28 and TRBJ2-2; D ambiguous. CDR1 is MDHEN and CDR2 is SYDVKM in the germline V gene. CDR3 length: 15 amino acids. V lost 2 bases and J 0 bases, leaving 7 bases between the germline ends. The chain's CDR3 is CASSLGITNTGELFF. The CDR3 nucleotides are TGTGCCAGCAGTTTAGGGATCACGAACACCGGGGAGCTGTTTTTT.

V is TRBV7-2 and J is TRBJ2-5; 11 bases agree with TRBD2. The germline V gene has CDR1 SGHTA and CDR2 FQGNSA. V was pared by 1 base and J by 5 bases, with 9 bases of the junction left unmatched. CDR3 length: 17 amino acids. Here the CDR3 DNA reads TGTGCCAGCAGCTTAGATGGATTAGCGGGGGGGGCGGAGACCCAGTACTTC. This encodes CASSLDGLAGGAETQYF.

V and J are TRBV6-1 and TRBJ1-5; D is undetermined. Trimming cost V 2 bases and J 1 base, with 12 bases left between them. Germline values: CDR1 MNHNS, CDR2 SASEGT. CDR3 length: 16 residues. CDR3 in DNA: TGTGCCAGCAGTGAATATGTAGGACTGAGCAATCAGCCCCAGCATTTT. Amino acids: CASSEYVGLSNQPQHF.

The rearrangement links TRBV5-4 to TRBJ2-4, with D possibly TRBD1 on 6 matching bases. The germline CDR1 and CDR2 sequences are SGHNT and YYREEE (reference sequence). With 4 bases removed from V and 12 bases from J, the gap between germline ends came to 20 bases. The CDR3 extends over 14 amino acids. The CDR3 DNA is TGTGCCAGCAGCGTCACCGGGACACCGGGGTCTCAGTACTTC. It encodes CASSVTGTPGSQYF.

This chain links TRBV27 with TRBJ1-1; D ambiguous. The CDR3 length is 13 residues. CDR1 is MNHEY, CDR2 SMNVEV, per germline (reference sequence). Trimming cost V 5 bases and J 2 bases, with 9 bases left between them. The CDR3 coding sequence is TGTGCCAGCAGTCTAGGGTTTAACACTGAAGCTTTCTTT. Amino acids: CASSLGFNTEAFF.

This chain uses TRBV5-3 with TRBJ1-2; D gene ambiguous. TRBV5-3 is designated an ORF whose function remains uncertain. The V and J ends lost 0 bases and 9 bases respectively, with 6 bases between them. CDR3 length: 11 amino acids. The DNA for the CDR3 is TGTGCCAGAAGCTTGGATTATCGCTACACCTTC. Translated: CARSLDYRYTF.

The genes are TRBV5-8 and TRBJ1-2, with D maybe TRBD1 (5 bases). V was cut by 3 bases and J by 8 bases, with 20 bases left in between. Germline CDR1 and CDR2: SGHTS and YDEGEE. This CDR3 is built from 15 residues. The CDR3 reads CASSYGTPGLGGYTF. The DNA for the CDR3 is TGTGCCAGCAGCTACGGGACGCCTGGCTTGGGAGGCTACACCTTC.

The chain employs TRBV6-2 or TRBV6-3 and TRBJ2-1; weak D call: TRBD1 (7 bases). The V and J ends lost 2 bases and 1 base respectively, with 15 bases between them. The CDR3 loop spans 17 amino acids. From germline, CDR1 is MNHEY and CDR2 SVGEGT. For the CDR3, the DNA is TGTGCCAGCAGTTACCGAGGGCAGGGGGGTTCCTACAATGAGCAGTTCTTC. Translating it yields CASSYRGQGGSYNEQFF.